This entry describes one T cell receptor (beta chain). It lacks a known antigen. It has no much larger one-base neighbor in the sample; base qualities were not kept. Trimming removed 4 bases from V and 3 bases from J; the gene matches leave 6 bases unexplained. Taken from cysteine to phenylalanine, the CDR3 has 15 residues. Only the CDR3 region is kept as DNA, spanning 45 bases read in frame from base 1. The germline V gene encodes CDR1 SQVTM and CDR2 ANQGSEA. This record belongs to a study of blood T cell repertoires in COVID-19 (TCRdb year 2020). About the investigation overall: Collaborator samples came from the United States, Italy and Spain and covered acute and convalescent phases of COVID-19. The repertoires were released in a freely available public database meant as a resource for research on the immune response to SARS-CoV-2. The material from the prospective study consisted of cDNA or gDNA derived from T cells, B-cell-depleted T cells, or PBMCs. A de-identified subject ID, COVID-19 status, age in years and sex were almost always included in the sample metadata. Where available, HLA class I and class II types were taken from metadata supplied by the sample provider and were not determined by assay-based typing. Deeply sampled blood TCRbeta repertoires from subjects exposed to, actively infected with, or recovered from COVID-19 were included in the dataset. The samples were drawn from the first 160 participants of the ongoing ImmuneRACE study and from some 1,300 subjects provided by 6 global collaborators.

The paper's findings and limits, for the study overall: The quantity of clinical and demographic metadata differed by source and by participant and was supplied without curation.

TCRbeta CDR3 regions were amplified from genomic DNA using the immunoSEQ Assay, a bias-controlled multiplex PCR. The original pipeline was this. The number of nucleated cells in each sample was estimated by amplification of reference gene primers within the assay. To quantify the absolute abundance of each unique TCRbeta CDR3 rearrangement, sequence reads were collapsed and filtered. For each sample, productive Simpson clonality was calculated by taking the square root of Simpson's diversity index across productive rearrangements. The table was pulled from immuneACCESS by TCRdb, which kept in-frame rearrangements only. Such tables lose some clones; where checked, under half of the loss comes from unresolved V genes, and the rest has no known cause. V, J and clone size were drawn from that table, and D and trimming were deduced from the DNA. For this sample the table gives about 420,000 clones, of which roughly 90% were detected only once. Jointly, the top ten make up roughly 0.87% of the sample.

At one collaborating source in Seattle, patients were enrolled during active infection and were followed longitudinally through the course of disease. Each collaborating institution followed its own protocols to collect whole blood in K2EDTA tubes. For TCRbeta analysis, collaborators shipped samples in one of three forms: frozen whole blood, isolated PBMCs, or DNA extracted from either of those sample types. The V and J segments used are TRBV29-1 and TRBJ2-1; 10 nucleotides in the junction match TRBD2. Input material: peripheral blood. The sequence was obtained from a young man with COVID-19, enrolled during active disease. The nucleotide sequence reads TGCAGCGTTGTAGGTACTAGCGGGAACTACAATGAGCAGTTCTTC. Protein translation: CSVVGTSGNYNEQFF.